Listed below are T cell receptor beta chains from one sample, sequenced in a study of T cells after yellow fever vaccination. TCRdb analysed the 5' RACE reads with MiXCR anew, one entry per CDR3 protein. The table records around 25,000 distinct CDR3 sequences, 4% to 5% of them present only once. This sample comprised PBMCs, either bulk or a sorted T-cell subset (CD4+, CD8+, memory, or dextramer-sorted; not recorded which), obtained on the day of the yellow fever booster vaccination. These receptor sequences come from a man between 18 and 29 years old who received the YFV17D yellow fever vaccine. Both conserved end residues are part of each CDR3. D genes are given only for firm matches. Only some rows state a clone size, as once, few, many or a class for expanded clones.

j_call | v_call | d_call | clone_size | cdr3_aa | cdr3_nt
TRBJ1-5 | TRBV6-6 | NA | many | CASSSEQPQHF | TGTGCCAGCAGCTCCGAACAGCCCCAGCATTTT
TRBJ2-5 | TRBV4-2 | NA | many | CASSLGGHPKGETQYF | TGTGCCAGCAGCCTAGGGGGACACCCTAAGGGGGAGACCCAGTACTTC
TRBJ1-1 | TRBV4-1 | NA | many | CASRGLLLNTEAFF | TGCGCCAGCCGCGGCCTACTCCTCAACACTGAAGCTTTCTTT
TRBJ1-2 | TRBV20-1 | NA | many | CSAREGDYGYTF | TGCAGTGCTAGAGAGGGGGACTATGGCTACACCTTC
TRBJ2-5 | TRBV4-2 | NA | many | CASSQDHRGARETQYF | TGTGCCAGCAGCCAAGATCATCGGGGGGCGCGGGAGACCCAGTACTTC
TRBJ2-1 | TRBV5-4 | NA | NA | CASSFLFMDDEQFF | TGTGCCAGCAGCTTTCTTTTCATGGATGATGAGCAGTTCTTC
TRBJ2-2 | TRBV12-3/TRBV12-4 | NA | many | CASSLLAGHKTGELFF | TGTGCCAGCAGTTTATTGGCAGGACACAAAACCGGGGAGCTGTTTTTT
TRBJ2-4 | TRBV20-1 | NA | many | CSARSRTQNIQYF | TGCAGTGCTAGATCTAGGACCCAAAACATTCAGTACTTC
TRBJ1-1 | TRBV12-3/TRBV12-4 | NA | many | CASSPAGRAFF | TGTGCCAGCAGTCCCGCGGGTAGAGCTTTCTTT
TRBJ2-3 | TRBV18 | NA | few | CASSPPNGGPSTDTQYF | TGTGCCAGCTCACCACCGAATGGCGGTCCGAGCACAGATACGCAGTATTTT
TRBJ2-5 | TRBV11-2 | NA | few | CASSAVGSESETQYF | TGTGCCAGCAGCGCGGTGGGTTCTGAGTCGGAGACCCAGTACTTC
TRBJ1-2 | TRBV10-3 | TRBD1 | many | CAISGQGDGYTF | TGTGCCATCAGTGGACAGGGCGATGGCTACACCTTC
TRBJ1-6 | TRBV7-2 | NA | many | CASSLGGNSPLHF | TGTGCCAGCAGCTTAGGGGGTAATTCACCCCTCCACTTT
TRBJ2-5 | TRBV25-1 | TRBD1 | many | CASSGHRGWGETQYF | TGTGCCAGCAGTGGACACAGGGGGTGGGGAGAGACCCAGTACTTC
TRBJ2-3 | TRBV2 | NA | many | CASNGEDTQYF | TGTGCCAGCAATGGGGAAGATACGCAGTATTTT
TRBJ2-7 | TRBV9 | NA | many | CASSVGGGPTYEQYF | TGTGCCAGCAGCGTAGGAGGGGGACCGACCTACGAGCAGTACTTC
TRBJ2-2 | TRBV4-2 | TRBD2 | many | CASSQDGPGGTGELFF | TGTGCCAGCAGCCAAGATGGCCCGGGGGGCACCGGGGAGCTGTTTTTT
TRBJ2-6 | TRBV11-2 | TRBD1 | many | CASSSITRDSGHGVPGANVLTF | TGTGCCAGCAGCTCGATTACTCGGGACAGCGGACATGGTGTTCCTGGGGCCAACGTCCTGACTTTC
TRBJ1-1 | TRBV12-3/TRBV12-4 | TRBD1 | many | CASSFDRATEAFF | TGTGCCAGCAGTTTCGACAGGGCCACTGAAGCTTTCTTT
TRBJ1-5 | TRBV20-1 | TRBD1 | many | CSANSGRGSLLSNQPQHF | TGCAGTGCTAACTCGGGCAGGGGGTCACTTCTGAGCAATCAGCCCCAGCATTTT
TRBJ2-6 | TRBV29-1 | NA | few | CSVAVSGANVLTF | TGCAGCGTTGCGGTTTCTGGGGCCAACGTCCTGACTTTC
TRBJ2-7 | TRBV7-9 | NA | few | CASNHFRCQVQYF | TGTGCCAGCAACCACTTCCGCTGTCAAGTCCAGTACTTC
TRBJ1-5 | TRBV7-2 | NA | many | CASSFATENQPQHF | TGTGCCAGCAGCTTCGCGACAGAAAATCAGCCCCAGCATTTT
TRBJ2-3 | TRBV4-1 | NA | few | CASSQGGVDTQYF | TGCGCCAGCAGCCAAGGTGGGGTGGATACGCAGTATTTT
TRBJ1-5 | TRBV19 | NA | many | CASSISGSQPQHF | TGTGCCAGTAGTATTTCCGGGAGTCAGCCCCAGCATTTT
TRBJ1-1 | TRBV20-1 | NA | NA | CSAGKGRDTEAFF | TGCAGTGCCGGGAAAGGGCGGGACACTGAAGCTTTCTTT
TRBJ2-1 | TRBV24-1 | TRBD2 | many | CATSDFTQRGYNEQFF | TGTGCCACCAGTGATTTTACCCAGCGGGGCTACAATGAGCAGTTCTTC
TRBJ1-5 | TRBV6-2/TRBV6-3 | NA | many | CASRQDSNQPQHF | TGTGCCAGCCGACAGGATAGCAATCAGCCCCAGCATTTT